Below, one T cell receptor (beta chain) is given with its context. TCRdb keeps only in-frame clones here, not all; method: immunoSEQ multiplex PCR. The sample lists 150,000 to 160,000 clones; around 83% were seen once. These data originate in a study of blood T cell repertoires in COVID-19. This CDR3 spans 14 amino acids. With 5 bases removed from V and 8 bases from J, the gap between germline ends came to 13 bases. Germline V gives CDR1 KGHSH, CDR2 LQKENI. This sequence joins TRBV18 and TRBJ1-6; D is perhaps TRBD1 (5 bases). The receptor comes from a woman between 55 and 75 years old with acute or convalescent COVID-19. Sequencing was performed on peripheral blood. CDR3: CASSSRGSDSPLHF. The CDR3 nucleotides are TGTGCCAGCTCATCCCGGGGGAGCGATTCACCCCTCCACTTT.